The 17 T cell receptor beta chains below all came from one sample that was sequenced in a study of CD8 T cells in ankylosing spondylitis. TCRdb used MiXCR to reprocess the 5' RACE reads, holding one entry per CDR3 protein. Among 350,000 or so distinct CDR3 sequences, over 12% were seen once, and the ten largest hold roughly 1.1%. The specimen sequenced was blood, either unsorted or a sorted T cell fraction (not recorded which). These receptors originate from a male donor with ankylosing spondylitis or in good health (not recorded which).

There are many counts of this clonotype. V usage is TRBV7-7 and J usage is TRBJ2-7, with 8 bases identical to TRBD1. The CDR3 totals 15 residues. The V and J ends lost 1 base and 0 bases, in that order; junction bases with no gene match: 2. Germline V gene lookup returns CDR1 SSHAT and CDR2 FNYEAQ (reference sequence). CDR3 sequence: CASSLGQGPSYEQYF. CDR3 DNA sequence: TGTGCCAGCAGCTTAGGACAGGGGCCCTCCTACGAGCAGTACTTC.

The chain uses TRBV18 and TRBJ2-1; TRBD2 agrees at 9 bases. V shed 4 bases, J shed 5 bases, and the junction held 6 bases outside the gene matches. The CDR3 runs to 15 residues. Germline CDR1 is KGHSH and CDR2 is LQKENI. CDR3 sequence reads: CASSRRLAVDNEQFF. CDR3 DNA sequence: TGTGCCAGCTCACGTCGACTAGCGGTAGACAATGAGCAGTTCTTC.

This clonotype occurred a few times. Written as DNA, the CDR3 is TGCAGTGCCACCCCCCGACAGGTCTACGAGCAGTACTTC. Translating it yields CSATPRQVYEQYF. The genes are TRBV20-1 and TRBJ2-7; maybe TRBD1 (6 bases). This CDR3 region has 13 residues. Germline V lookup: CDR1 DFQATT, CDR2 SNEGSKA (reference sequence). V lost 6 bases to trimming and J lost 3 bases, with 15 bases between them.

This clonotype has a handful of counts. V gene TRBV20-1 combines with J gene TRBJ1-3, with D hard to call. This CDR3 has 16 amino acids. V lost 0 bases, J lost 0 bases, and 12 bases lay in between. CDR1 is DFQATT, CDR2 SNEGSKA, per germline (reference sequence). In nucleotides, the CDR3 is TGCAGTGCTAGAGATCCGCGCCATACCTCTGGAAACACCATATATTTT. Its protein product is CSARDPRHTSGNTIYF.

This clonotype was recorded at least ten times. This rearrangement joins TRBV12-3 or TRBV12-4 to TRBJ2-3, with TRBD1 matching over 8 bases. The CDR3 extends over 15 amino acids. J was trimmed by 3 bases and V by 1 base; bases with no gene match: 3. CDR3 nucleotides: TGTGCCAGCAGTTTAGATCGGACAGGGACAGATACGCAGTATTTT. Residues: CASSLDRTGTDTQYF.

There are a few counts of this clonotype. The rearrangement joins TRBV18 to TRBJ2-3; D is unclear. CDR1 is KGHSH and CDR2 is LQKENI in the germline V gene. This CDR3 is built from 12 residues. Trimming removed 6 bases at V and 4 bases at J, with 8 bases between. The CDR3 reads CASSPDPDTQYF. CDR3 nucleotide sequence: TGTGCCAGCTCCCCGGACCCAGATACGCAGTATTTT. Complete variable domain (other parts from reference TRBV18 and TRBJ2-3): NAGVMQNPRHLVRRRGQEARLRCSPMKGHSHVYWYRQLPEEGLKFMVYLQKENIIDESGMPKERFSAEFPKEGPSILRIQQVVRGDSAAYFCASSPDPDTQYFGPGTRLTVL.

The rearrangement links TRBV11-3 to TRBJ2-1, with D perhaps given as TRBD1 or TRBD2 (6 bases each). This CDR3 has 17 residues. V was trimmed by 1 base and J by 1 base, leaving 14 bases between them. CDR1 and CDR2 (germline): SGHNT, YENEEA. CDR3 protein: CASSLGTGARSYNEQFF. The CDR3 region has the DNA TGTGCCAGCAGCTTAGGGACGGGGGCCCGTTCCTACAATGAGCAGTTCTTC. The entire variable domain, with the rest obtained from reference TRBV11-3 and TRBJ2-1, is as follows: EAGVVQSPRYKIIEKKQPVAFWCNPISGHNTLYWYLQNLGQGPELLIRYENEEAVDDSQLPKDRFSAERLKGVDSTLKIQPAELGDSAVYLCASSLGTGARSYNEQFFGPGTRLTVL.

This chain connects TRBV5-6 to TRBJ2-2; perhaps TRBD1 as D (6 bases). V was pared by 4 bases and J by 2 bases, with 15 bases between. The germline CDR1 and CDR2 sequences are SGHDT and YYEEEE. The CDR3 totals 16 residues. Here the CDR3 reads CASSRDPGHNTGELFF. CDR3 nucleotide sequence: TGTGCCAGCAGCCGAGACCCGGGACACAACACCGGGGAGCTGTTTTTT. The full variable domain, in which reference TRBV5-6 and TRBJ2-2 provide the parts outside the CDR3, is DAGVTQSPTHLIKTRGQQVTLRCSPKSGHDTVSWYQQALGQGPQFIFQYYEEEERQRGNFPDRFSGHQFPNYSSELNVNALLLGDSALYLCASSRDPGHNTGELFFGEGSRLTVL.

This clonotype occurred a few times. The V and J genes are TRBV18 and TRBJ2-2, with 10 bases fitting TRBD2. The CDR3 has 21 amino acids. Germline CDR1 and CDR2: KGHSH and LQKENI. With 6 bases clipped from V and 0 bases from J, the junction kept 19 bases outside the gene matches. CDR3 in amino acids: CASSLSRPSLAGASNTGELFF. The DNA of the CDR3 is TGTGCCAGCTCGCTGAGTCGGCCTAGTCTAGCGGGAGCGTCGAACACCGGGGAGCTGTTTTTT.

The chain recombines TRBV7-9 with TRBJ1-1; D is uncertain. Trimming removed 4 bases at V and 2 bases at J, with 17 bases between. Germline CDR1 is SEHNR and CDR2 is FQNEAQ (reference sequence). The CDR3 length is 16 residues. The CDR3 nucleotides read TGTGCCAGCAGCTCGAGGACGGCCATCGTCAACACTGAAGCTTTCTTT. Encoded protein: CASSSRTAIVNTEAFF.

The V and J genes are TRBV18 and TRBJ2-1, with D unclear. The V end was cut by 2 bases, the J end by 4 bases, with 3 bases between. The CDR3 is made up of 12 amino acids. Germline V lookup: CDR1 KGHSH, CDR2 LQKENI. In DNA, the CDR3 is TGTGCCAGCTCACCAAAGTACAATGAGCAGTTCTTC. Translating gives CASSPKYNEQFF. The variable domain in full, completed from reference TRBV18 and TRBJ2-1, reads NAGVMQNPRHLVRRRGQEARLRCSPMKGHSHVYWYRQLPEEGLKFMVYLQKENIIDESGMPKERFSAEFPKEGPSILRIQQVVRGDSAAYFCASSPKYNEQFFGPGTRLTVL.

In regard to this clonotype: This sequence may be a read error, since a much larger clone differs from it by one base. The chain combines TRBV12-3 or TRBV12-4 with TRBJ1-4, with 7 nucleotides matching TRBD1. The CDR3 has 14 residues. Written as DNA, the CDR3 is TGTGCCAGCAGTTTAGCGACAGGGAACGAAAAACCGTTTTTT. This codes for CASSLATGNEKPFF.

There are a few counts of this clonotype. This chain links TRBV20-1 with TRBJ2-7; D remains ambiguous. The CDR3 contains 12 residues. Germline V lookup: CDR1 DFQATT, CDR2 SNEGSKA (reference sequence). The V gene lost 1 base and the J gene lost 2 bases, with 6 bases spanning the gap. The CDR3 is CSARATAYEQYF. The CDR3 bases are TGCAGTGCTAGAGCTACAGCCTACGAGCAGTACTTC.

The chain employs TRBV20-1 and TRBJ2-7, with 8 nucleotides matching TRBD1. V was clipped by 5 bases and J by 0 bases; unmatched bases: 9. The CDR3 runs to 15 residues. The germline CDR1 and CDR2 sequences are DFQATT and SNEGSKA (reference sequence). The CDR3 nucleotides are TGCAGTGCTCCAGGACAGGGACAGAGCTCCTACGAGCAGTACTTC. Protein: CSAPGQGQSSYEQYF.

The genes are TRBV5-5 and TRBJ2-5; 10 nucleotides line up with TRBD2. This CDR3 spans 17 amino acids. The trim removed 0 bases at V and 5 bases at J, leaving 10 bases unmatched. Germline V gives CDR1 SGHKS, CDR2 YYEKEE (reference sequence). CDR3 protein: CASSLGLAGIGVETQYF. CDR3 in DNA: TGTGCCAGCAGCTTGGGACTAGCGGGTATAGGAGTGGAGACCCAGTACTTC.

A few counts support this clonotype. The V and J genes are TRBV29-1 and TRBJ2-3; 10 positions agree with TRBD1. V lost 5 bases, J lost 5 bases, and 10 bases stayed unmatched. This CDR3 spans 15 amino acids. Per germline, CDR1 SQVTM and CDR2 ANQGSEA. The DNA of the CDR3 is TGCAGCGTTTCTCTAAGACAGGGGGCGAAAGATACGCAGTATTTT. Translated: CSVSLRQGAKDTQYF.

The chain has TRBV12-3 or TRBV12-4 and TRBJ2-7; 7 bases line up with TRBD1. Trimming took 6 bases from V and 1 from J; bases not matched to a gene: 6. The CDR3 spans 14 residues. This CDR3 is CASRVTGMSYEQYF. The CDR3 nucleotides are TGTGCCAGCAGGGTGACAGGGATGTCCTACGAGCAGTACTTC.